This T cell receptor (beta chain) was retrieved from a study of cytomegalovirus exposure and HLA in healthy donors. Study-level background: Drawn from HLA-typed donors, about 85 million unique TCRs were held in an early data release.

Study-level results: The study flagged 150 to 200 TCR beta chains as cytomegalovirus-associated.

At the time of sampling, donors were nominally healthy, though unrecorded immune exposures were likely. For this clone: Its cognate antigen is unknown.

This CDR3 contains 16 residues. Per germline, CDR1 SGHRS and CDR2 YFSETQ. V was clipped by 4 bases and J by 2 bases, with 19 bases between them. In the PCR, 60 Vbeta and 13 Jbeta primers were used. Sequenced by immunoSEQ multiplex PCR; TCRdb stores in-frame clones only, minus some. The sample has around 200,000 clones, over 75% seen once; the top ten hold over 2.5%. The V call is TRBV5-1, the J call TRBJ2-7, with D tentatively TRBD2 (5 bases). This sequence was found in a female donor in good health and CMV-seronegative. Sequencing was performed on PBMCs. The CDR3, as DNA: TGCGCCAGCAGCGTCGACGAGGGTGGGTCAGCCTACGAGCAGTACTTC. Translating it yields CASSVDEGGSAYEQYF.